This T cell receptor (delta chain) was retrieved from a study of Vδ1+ human thymocytes. Study conclusions and caveats: Unlike peripheral blood Vdelta1+ controls, thymic delta-chain sequences included 15% to 25% Vdelta2 and few Vdelta3. Thymic TRG and TRD repertoires appeared highly polyclonal.

This CDR3 contains 20 residues. Trimming pared 1 base from V and 0 bases from J, leaving 24 bases between. The germline CDR1 and CDR2 sequences are TSWWSYY and QGS. Notes on this clone: Its antigen is not identified.

The template was reverse-transcribed extracted RNA. Pooled V-gene forward primers with one constant-region reverse primer generated the CDR3 amplicons by multiplex PCR. TCRdb re-called the multiplex PCR reads using CATT. The data hold roughly 55,000 delta-chain clones, with about 15% observed a single time. This receptor was obtained from a boy under two years old who had congenital heart surgery. The sample consisted of Vdelta1+ gamma-delta thymocytes from the thymus. Sample subset: FACS-sorted CD3+ TCRalphabeta- TCRVdelta1+ TCRVdelta2- thymocytes. The chain is built from TRDV1 and TRDJ1; TRDD2 might be the D (5 bases). The CDR3 DNA reads TGTGCTCTTGGGGAACACCTTTCCTGCCCTACTGTCGTGTACACCGATAAACTCATCTTT. It encodes CALGEHLSCPTVVYTDKLIF.